Below, 12 T cell receptor beta chains from the same sample are listed, as sequenced in a study of T cells in localized non-small cell lung cancer. The assay was immunoSEQ multiplex PCR, and TCRdb's table has in-frame clones only and misses some. The sample has 30,000 to 35,000 clones; approximately 91% are singletons. The material was peripheral blood, obtained before any cancer treatment. Every receptor here comes from a female donor over 55 with stage I lung adenocarcinoma.

CDR3 region: CASSPGTSGTADTQYF. The CDR3 DNA reads TGCGCCAGCAGTCCAGGGACTAGCGGGACCGCAGATACGCAGTATTTT. The V and J genes are TRBV5-1 and TRBJ2-3; 13 bases are a match to TRBD2. The germline gives CDR1 SGHRS, CDR2 YFSETQ. The CDR3 has 16 amino acids. After removal of 5 bases from V and 4 bases from J, the junction contained 7 bases not matched to a gene.

The chain has TRBV5-5 and TRBJ2-7, with a tentative D call TRBD1 (6 bases). The CDR3 loop spans 13 amino acids. Per the germline V gene, CDR1 is SGHKS and CDR2 is YYEKEE (reference sequence). V lost 4 bases and J lost 9, with 17 bases in between. The CDR3 DNA reads TGTGCCAGCAGCACGAGCACAGGGTTGGGGCAGTACTTC. Translated: CASSTSTGLGQYF. Together with reference TRBV5-5 and TRBJ2-7, the CDR3 gives the full variable domain: DAGVTQSPTHLIKTRGQQVTLRCSPISGHKSVSWYQQVLGQGPQFIFQYYEKEERGRGNFPDRFSARQFPNYSSELNVNALLLGDSALYLCASSTSTGLGQYFGPGTRLTVT.

This chain connects TRBV19 to TRBJ1-5; D is undetermined. Trimming removed 3 bases at V and 3 bases at J, with 9 bases between. The CDR3 totals 14 residues. Germline CDR1 reads LNHDA; CDR2 reads SQIVND (reference sequence). The chain's CDR3 is CASSMTDLNQPQHF. CDR3 DNA sequence: TGTGCCAGTAGTATGACGGACCTCAATCAGCCCCAGCATTTT.

The rearrangement joins TRBV2 to TRBJ2-1, with D possibly matching TRBD2 (7 bases). V was pared by 5 bases and J by 7 bases, with 12 bases between. This CDR3 has 13 amino acids. CDR1 SNHLY and CDR2 FYNNEI come from the germline V gene. The CDR3 sequence is CASSKGGANEQFF. DNA of the CDR3: TGTGCCAGCAGTAAGGGGGGGGCAAATGAGCAGTTCTTC.

J is TRBJ2-7 and V is TRBV6-1; the D is unclear. CDR3 length equals 12 residues. V was trimmed by 11 bases and J by 2 bases, leaving 13 bases between them. Germline V lookup: CDR1 MNHNS, CDR2 SASEGT. The CDR3 reads CACGPQTYEQYF. The CDR3 DNA follows: TGTGCCTGTGGACCACAAACCTACGAGCAGTACTTC.

The chain recombines TRBV27 with TRBJ1-2, with a possible D match to TRBD1 (6 bases). The CDR3 is 13 residues long. From germline, CDR1 is MNHEY and CDR2 SMNVEV (reference sequence). Trimming took off 5 bases at V and 4 bases at J, with 11 bases between the two ends. CDR3 in amino acids: CASSASRGYGYTF. In nucleotides, the CDR3 is TGTGCCAGCAGTGCCTCCAGGGGCTATGGCTACACCTTC.

CDR3 nucleotide sequence: TGTGCCAGCTCACCGAAGGCGGTCCCGACTAGACCTTTGGGCAATGAGCAGTTCTTC. Amino acid sequence: CASSPKAVPTRPLGNEQFF. The chain recombines TRBV18 with TRBJ2-1; possible D gene TRBD2, 6 bases. This CDR3 contains 19 residues. V was clipped by 3 bases and J by 6 bases, with 27 bases between them. Germline V gene lookup returns CDR1 KGHSH and CDR2 LQKENI.

This clone has only one observation. The V call is TRBV18, the J call TRBJ2-5; D unresolved. The germline gives CDR1 KGHSH, CDR2 LQKENI. There are 14 residues in the CDR3. Trimming shortened V by 2 bases and J by 5 bases, and 12 bases separated the two germline ends. CDR3: CASSPIGQYETQYF. The CDR3 coding sequence is TGTGCCAGCTCACCAATAGGCCAGTACGAGACCCAGTACTTC.

V is TRBV4-3 and J is TRBJ2-1; no clear D gene. The CDR3 sequence is 14 residues long. V was shortened by 5 bases and J by 5 bases, with 13 bases between the two germline ends. Looked up from germline, CDR1 is LGHNA and CDR2 is YSLEER. This chain's CDR3 is CASSFSRADNEQFF. The CDR3 DNA follows: TGCGCCAGCAGCTTTTCCCGGGCCGACAATGAGCAGTTCTTC.

The rearrangement links TRBV7-2 to TRBJ2-6; D tentatively fits TRBD1 or TRBD2 (5 bases each). V gave up 5 bases and J gave up 0 bases, with 14 bases separating them. The germline V gene encodes CDR1 SGHTA and CDR2 FQGNSA. The CDR3 spans 17 residues. CDR3 in amino acids: CASSASSGTSGANVLTF. Written as DNA, the CDR3 is TGTGCCAGCAGCGCCTCCTCAGGGACCTCTGGGGCCAACGTCCTGACTTTC.

The rearrangement joins TRBV21-1 to TRBJ1-1; the table's TRBD1 call for D was not verified on the DNA. TRBV21-1 is noted as a pseudogene. The CDR3 is 18 residues long. Here the CDR3 reads CASSKVWGQALQNTEAFF. Here the CDR3 DNA reads TGTGCCAGCAGCAAAGTTTGGGGACAAGCCCTCCAGAACACTGAAGCTTTCTTT.

The rearrangement links TRBV5-1 to TRBJ2-5; 7 positions agree with TRBD1. The germline V gene has CDR1 SGHRS and CDR2 YFSETQ. This CDR3 region has 15 residues. With V trimmed by 0 bases and J by 3 bases, 5 bases remained unmatched. The CDR3 region has the DNA TGCGCCAGCAGCTTGGCGACAGGGAGTAAAGAGACCCAGTACTTC. Its translation: CASSLATGSKETQYF.